This T cell receptor beta chain was profiled in a study of tumor-infiltrating lymphocytes in primary liver carcinoma. Findings and limits, study-wide: Tumor top-250-clone fractions significantly exceeded those of blood (p = 0.039).

There are 15 residues in the CDR3. The germline V gene has CDR1 SGHAT and CDR2 FQNNGV. From unsorted bulk tissue weighing about 20-32 mg, DNA and RNA were co-extracted. Subjects presented with primary liver carcinoma managed by surgical resection. The sampling covered five separate regions of each tumor. On this clonotype: The antigen remains undetermined. One end of the junction fails to match germline, which may point to a read error.

Constant-region priming of around 500 ng total RNA yielded TCR beta cDNA. Generation of the TCR beta libraries relied on three nested multiplex PCR rounds using slightly modified ARM-PCR. The first two PCR rounds, nine to ten cycles each, used TRBV1-TRBV30 forward primers and a C-beta reverse primer. TCRdb re-derived calls from the multiplex PCR reads in MiXCR, one entry per CDR3 protein. The table lists roughly 25,000 distinct CDR3 sequences, about three quarters of them singletons. The chain has TRBV11-2 and TRBJ2-5, with D uncertain. The receptor comes from a middle-aged man with primary liver carcinoma and hepatitis B virus infection. Source material: liver tumor tissue from sampling region 3. Subset defined: tumor region T3, left-lateral pole. The CDR3 sequence: CANRNLNPNHETQYF. CDR3 bases: TGTGCCAATAGAAATTTAAACCCAAACCATGAGACCCAGTACTTC.